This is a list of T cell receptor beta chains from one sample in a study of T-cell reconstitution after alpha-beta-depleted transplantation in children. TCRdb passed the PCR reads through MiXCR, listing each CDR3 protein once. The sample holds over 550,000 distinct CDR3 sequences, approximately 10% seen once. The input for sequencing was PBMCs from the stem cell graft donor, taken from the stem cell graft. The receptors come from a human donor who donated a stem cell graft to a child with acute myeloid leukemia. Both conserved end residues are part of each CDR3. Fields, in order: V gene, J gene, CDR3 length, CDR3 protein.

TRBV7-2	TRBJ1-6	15	CASSLGPLGNSPLHF
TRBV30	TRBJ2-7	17	CAWMLGTGGTGAYEQYF
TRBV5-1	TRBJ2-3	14	CASSPNSRGDTQYF
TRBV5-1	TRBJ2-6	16	CASSYTRGTGANVLTF
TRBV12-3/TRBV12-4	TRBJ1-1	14	CASRMRRATTEAFF
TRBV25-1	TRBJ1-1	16	CASSTRTDSWGTEAFF
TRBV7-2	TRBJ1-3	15	CASSQTGRPGNTIYF
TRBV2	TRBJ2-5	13	CASSGQGKQTQYF
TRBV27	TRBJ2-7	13	CASSPSGTWEQYF
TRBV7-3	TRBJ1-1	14	CASSSESGWTEAFF
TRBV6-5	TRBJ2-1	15	CASSYSWGRRNEQFF
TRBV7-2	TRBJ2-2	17	CASSTRTSGRGTGELFF
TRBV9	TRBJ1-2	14	CASSPGEANYGYTF
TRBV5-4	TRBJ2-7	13	CASSFTGVDEQYF
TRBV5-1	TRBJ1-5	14	CASSFGEVGQPQHF
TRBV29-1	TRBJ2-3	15	CSVEGAGRSTDTQYF
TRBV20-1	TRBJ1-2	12	CSAYRVNYGYTF
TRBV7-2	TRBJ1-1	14	CASSLDIRVAEAFF
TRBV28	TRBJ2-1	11	CASSLRSEQFF
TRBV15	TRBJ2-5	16	CATSRAPGQGRETQYF
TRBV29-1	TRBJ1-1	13	CSVAETSATEAFF
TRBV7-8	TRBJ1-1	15	CASSLGTGMNTEAFF
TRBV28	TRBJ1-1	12	CASRTGGGEAFF
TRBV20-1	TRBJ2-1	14	CSARDRRLTSQQFF
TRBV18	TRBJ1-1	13	CASSPDTNTEAFF
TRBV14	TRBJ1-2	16	CASSLRSGSFNYGYTF